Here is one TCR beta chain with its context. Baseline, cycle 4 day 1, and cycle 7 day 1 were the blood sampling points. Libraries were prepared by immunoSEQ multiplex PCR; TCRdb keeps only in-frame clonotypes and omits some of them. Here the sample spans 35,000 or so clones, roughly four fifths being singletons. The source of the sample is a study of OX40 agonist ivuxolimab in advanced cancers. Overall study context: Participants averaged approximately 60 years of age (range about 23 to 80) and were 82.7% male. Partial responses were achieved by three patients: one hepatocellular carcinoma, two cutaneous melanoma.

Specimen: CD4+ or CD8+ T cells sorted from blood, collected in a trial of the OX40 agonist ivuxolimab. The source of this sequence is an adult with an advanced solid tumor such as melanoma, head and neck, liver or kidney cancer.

CDR3 in DNA: TGTGCCAGCAGCTTACCGAACACCGGGGAGCTGTTTTTT. Translation: CASSLPNTGELFF. The gene calls are TRBV5-6 and TRBJ2-2; D gene unclear. Germline CDR1 is SGHDT and CDR2 is YYEEEE. This CDR3 has 13 residues. The V and J ends lost 2 bases and 0 bases respectively, with 2 bases between them.